This TCR beta chain was found in a study of blood T cells in healthy people across ages. PBMCs numbering at least 6 million were isolated per sample. Alongside a J-beta primer mix, a sample-barcoded 5' primer served in a second PCR lasting roughly 7 to 11 cycles. TCRdb processed the 5' RACE reads anew with MiXCR; each CDR3 protein has one entry. In the table there are about 640,000 distinct CDR3 sequences, approximately 59% of which are singletons. Only a few counts were recorded for this clonotype. Per the germline V gene, CDR1 is SGHAT and CDR2 is FQNNGV. The CDR3 loop spans 17 amino acids. V lost 1 base to trimming and J lost 2 bases; unmatched junction nucleotides: 7.

V gene TRBV11-2 combines with J gene TRBJ2-2; 7 bases are shared with TRBD2. The sample consisted of blood. The clonotype originates from a man in his 60s in good health. CDR3: CASSLGPQRGNTGELFF. The CDR3 DNA sequence: TGTGCCAGCAGCTTAGGCCCCCAGCGGGGTAACACCGGGGAGCTGTTTTTT.